This entry lists 17 T cell receptor beta chains sequenced from one sample in a study of CD4 T cells in relation to SARS-CoV-2 and coronaviruses. What these receptors recognize is not known. Sequencing used immunoSEQ multiplex PCR; TCRdb keeps in-frame clones, though not all of them. The sample consists of tens of thousands of clones, around four fifths of them appearing once. The sequenced sample was memory CD4+ T cells from PBMCs, cultured in vitro. Source of these receptors: an adult with COVID-19.

The V gene is TRBV5-1, the J gene TRBJ2-3; 8 nucleotides match TRBD2. Germline CDR1 is SGHRS and CDR2 is YFSETQ. This CDR3 comprises 18 residues. Losses at the gene ends were 2 bases for V and 4 bases for J; bases not matched to a gene: 15. CDR3 loop: CASSLSPGSGSRADTQYF. The CDR3, as DNA: TGCGCCAGCAGCTTATCCCCAGGGAGCGGGAGTCGGGCAGATACGCAGTATTTT.

The chain is built from TRBV2 and TRBJ2-7; 9 bases fit TRBD1. CDR3 length: 14 residues. Per germline, CDR1 SNHLY and CDR2 FYNNEI. Trimming removed 9 bases from V and 3 bases from J; junction bases left unmatched: 9. CDR3 residues: CASSRRTGDYEQYF. For the CDR3, the DNA is TGTGCCAGTTCTAGGCGGACAGGGGACTACGAGCAGTACTTC.

This chain connects TRBV2 to TRBJ2-1, with a weak D call TRBD2 (5 bases). Trimming took off 7 bases at V and 8 bases at J, with 12 bases between the two ends. CDR3 size: 12 residues. CDR1 is SNHLY and CDR2 is FYNNEI in the germline V gene. The CDR3 here is CASILSGDEQFF. The CDR3 region has the DNA TGTGCCAGCATCCTCAGCGGCGATGAGCAGTTCTTC.

The V gene is TRBV29-1, the J gene TRBJ1-2, with D perhaps TRBD1 (6 bases). Germline V gene data show CDR1 as SQVTM and CDR2 as ANQGSEA. The V end lost 1 base, the J end lost 8 bases, and 11 bases lay between the germline ends. This CDR3 has 12 amino acids. CDR3 sequence reads: CSVEVGGSGYTF. The DNA of the CDR3 is TGCAGCGTTGAAGTAGGGGGTAGCGGCTACACCTTC.

V and J are TRBV3-1 (or the pseudogene TRBV3-2) and TRBJ2-1; a possible D gene is TRBD1 (6 bases). CDR3 length: 13 amino acids. The germline CDR1 and CDR2 sequences are LGHDT and YNNKEL (reference sequence). Trimming shortened V by 5 bases and J by 9 bases, and 14 bases separated the two germline ends. In DNA, the CDR3 is TGTGCCAGCAGCGGACAGAAGGGGCCTGAGCAGTTCTTC. Translating it yields CASSGQKGPEQFF.

The gene calls are TRBV7-2 and TRBJ2-7, with 8 bases fitting TRBD1. Trimming took 5 bases from V and 2 from J; bases not matched to a gene: 8. In germline, CDR1 is SGHTA, CDR2 FQGNSA. CDR3 length: 15 residues. DNA of the CDR3: TGTGCCAGCAGCCTAACGGGACAGGTAACCTACGAGCAGTACTTC. Encoded protein: CASSLTGQVTYEQYF.

The chain joins TRBV4-2 to TRBJ2-1; TRBD1 or TRBD2 may be the D gene (5 bases each). The CDR3 is made up of 16 amino acids. The germline V and J ends were trimmed by 0 bases and 4 bases, with 13 bases remaining between them. Germline-derived CDR1 and CDR2 are LGHNA and YNFKEQ. The CDR3 nucleotides are TGTGCCAGCAGCCAAGAAGGGGCAGGGACGTACAATGAGCAGTTCTTC. This gives the protein CASSQEGAGTYNEQFF.

The CDR3 loop reads CASSSRLAGRYEQYF. CDR3 in DNA: TGTGCCAGCAGTTCACGACTAGCGGGAAGGTACGAGCAGTACTTC. The chain couples TRBV6-2 or TRBV6-3 to TRBJ2-7, with TRBD2 matching over 11 bases. The CDR3 extends over 15 amino acids. With 4 bases clipped from V and 4 bases from J, the junction kept 6 bases outside the gene matches. Germline lookup yields CDR1 MNHEY and CDR2 SVGEGT.

The rearrangement uses TRBV5-4 and TRBJ2-5, with 7 bases lining up with TRBD2. The CDR3 contains 15 residues. J was trimmed by 5 bases and V by 4 bases; bases with no gene match: 11. Germline V lookup: CDR1 SGHNT, CDR2 YYREEE (reference sequence). CDR3 in DNA: TGTGCCAGCAGCACCGGACTAGGGTGGGCCGAGACCCAGTACTTC. This codes for CASSTGLGWAETQYF.

The chain combines TRBV6-2 or TRBV6-3 with TRBJ2-5; 7 bases map to TRBD2. CDR3 length: 14 residues. V gave up 6 bases and J gave up 4 bases; unmatched junction bases: 8. The germline V gene encodes CDR1 MNHEY and CDR2 SVGEGT. The CDR3 loop is CASSPPSGGETQYF. In nucleotides, the CDR3 is TGTGCCAGCAGCCCGCCTAGCGGAGGAGAGACCCAGTACTTC.

This sequence joins TRBV24-1 and TRBJ2-7, with 7 bases fitting TRBD1. Germline CDR1 and CDR2: KGHDR and SFDVKD. The CDR3 contains 15 residues. V was clipped by 4 bases and J by 3 bases; unmatched bases: 8. The CDR3 loop is CATSDPRDSNYEQYF. The CDR3 DNA sequence: TGTGCCACCAGTGACCCGAGGGACAGCAACTACGAGCAGTACTTC.

The chain carries TRBV28 and TRBJ2-7; possible D gene TRBD2, 6 bases. Trimming cost V 3 bases and J 5 bases, with 20 bases left between them. CDR1 is MDHEN and CDR2 is SYDVKM in the germline V gene. There are 16 residues in the CDR3. The CDR3 DNA follows: TGTGCCAGCAGTTTTTCACGCGGGGCAGCTATCAACGAGCAGTACTTC. Its protein is CASSFSRGAAINEQYF. The full variable domain, completed using reference TRBV28 and TRBJ2-7, is DVKVTQSSRYLVKRTGEKVFLECVQDMDHENMFWYRQDPGLGLRLIYFSYDVKMKEKGDIPEGYSVSREKKERFSLILESASTNQTSMYLCASSFSRGAAINEQYFGPGTRLTVT.

V gene TRBV9 combines with J gene TRBJ2-3, with no clear D. Germline V gives CDR1 SGDLS, CDR2 YYNGEE. The V end lost 4 bases, the J end lost 0 bases, and 6 bases lay between the germline ends. The CDR3 has 13 residues. The CDR3 DNA follows: TGTGCCAGCAGCACAATTAGCACAGATACGCAGTATTTT. It is translated as CASSTISTDTQYF.

The V call is TRBV12-3 or TRBV12-4, the J call TRBJ2-7; D might be TRBD2 (6 bases). The CDR3 length is 13 residues. V gave up 3 bases and J gave up 5 bases, with 11 bases separating them. The CDR3 loop reads CASSLGRRDEQYF. The CDR3 DNA follows: TGTGCCAGCAGTTTGGGGCGGAGGGACGAGCAGTACTTC.

This clone was recorded only once. The chain combines TRBV30 with TRBJ1-5, with D perhaps TRBD1 (5 bases). The germline V gene encodes CDR1 GTSNPN and CDR2 SVGIG (reference sequence). Trimming shortened V by 3 bases and J by 6 bases, and 15 bases separated the two germline ends. There are 14 residues in the CDR3. For the CDR3, the DNA is TGTGCCTGGAGCGGGACTCTGGGGGGTCAGCCCCAGCATTTT. This sequence encodes CAWSGTLGGQPQHF.

This clone was counted a few times. The chain recombines TRBV27 with TRBJ1-4, with 8 bases that match TRBD1. The CDR3 contains 13 residues. V shed 6 bases and J 11 bases; nucleotides not matched to a gene: 8. Germline V gene data show CDR1 as MNHEY and CDR2 as SMNVEV (reference sequence). In DNA, the CDR3 is TGTGCCAGCAGCTCCGGACAGGGAGGGAAACTGTTTTTT. This translates into CASSSGQGGKLFF.

The chain employs TRBV5-1 and TRBJ2-3, with 10 bases that match TRBD2. Germline-derived CDR1 and CDR2 are SGHRS and YFSETQ. V gave up 2 bases and J gave up 3 bases; unmatched junction bases: 3. The length of the CDR3 is 15 residues. This chain's CDR3 is CASSFGTSVTDTQYF. The CDR3 nucleotides are TGCGCCAGCAGCTTCGGGACTAGCGTTACAGATACGCAGTATTTT.